The subject of this entry is one TCR beta chain. Measured with immunoSEQ multiplex PCR; TCRdb has only the in-frame clones, and not every one. Seen here are around 110,000 clones, just over 90% observed once, and the top ten hold about 0.5%. This sample is drawn from a study of OX40 agonist ivuxolimab in advanced cancers. As for the study in general: Partial responses were seen in three patients, one with hepatocellular carcinoma and two with cutaneous melanoma.

V lost 8 bases to trimming and J lost 6 bases, with 8 bases between them. The CDR3 covers 11 residues. Germline values: CDR1 MNHEY, CDR2 SVGAGI. Peripheral blood came from all dose cohorts at three timepoints. The chain is built from TRBV6-5 and TRBJ2-1, with D unresolved. The clonotype comes from an adult with an advanced solid tumor such as melanoma, head and neck, liver or kidney cancer. The starting material was CD4+ or CD8+ T cells sorted from blood, obtained in a trial of the OX40 agonist ivuxolimab. In DNA, the CDR3 is TGTGCCAGCCAGTTAGTCAATGAGCAGTTCTTC. Translated: CASQLVNEQFF.